The rows below give T cell receptor beta chains drawn from one sample of a study of human T cells and chemical hapten exposure. One entry per CDR3 protein, called by TCRdb with MiXCR from the RACE reads. The data show 75,000 to 100,000 distinct CDR3 sequences, around 9% seen once. Sequenced material: whole blood. The receptor source for this set is a female donor in good health. Some clones in this sample may be carry-over from other donors' samples. The CDR3 runs from the conserved cysteine through the conserved F or W. D genes are given only for firm matches. Expanded clones are given a class, and other clones once, few, many or no size at all.

>TRBV12-3/TRBV12-4|TRBJ2-7|.|few
TGTGCCAGCAGTTTAGCAGGGTTGCAGTACTTC
CASSLAGLQYF
>TRBV13|TRBJ2-7|TRBD1|.
TGTGCCAGCAGCTTACGTGCCGGGACAGGAAGCTCCTACGAGCAGTACTTC
CASSLRAGTGSSYEQYF
>TRBV29-1|TRBJ2-6|.|.
TGCAGCGTTGAAGTTCCGGAATCTGGGGCCAACGTCCTGACTTTC
CSVEVPESGANVLTF
>TRBV29-1|TRBJ1-1|.|few
TGCAGCGTTGAGGGTCTTAACACTGAAGCTTTCTTT
CSVEGLNTEAFF
>TRBV2|TRBJ2-5|TRBD2|many
TGTGCCAGCAGTAGGACTAGCGTTTTGGAGGCCCAGTACTTC
CASSRTSVLEAQYF
>TRBV2|TRBJ1-1|.|few
TGTGCCAGCAGTATTGGTAAGGTGACTGAAGCTTTCTTT
CASSIGKVTEAFF
>TRBV25-1|TRBJ1-1|.|.
TGTGCCAGCAGTGACTTGTGGTTTGAAGCTTTCTTT
CASSDLWFEAFF
>TRBV29-1|TRBJ2-3|TRBD2|many
TGCAGCGTTGAAGGGCCGACTAGCGGGAACACAGATACGCAGTATTTT
CSVEGPTSGNTDTQYF
>TRBV29-1|TRBJ1-5|.|many
TGCAGCGTCGCGGGAGGGGGAGGTCAGCCCCAGCATTTT
CSVAGGGGQPQHF
>TRBV5-1|TRBJ2-3|TRBD1|.
TGCGCCAGCAGCTTGGAGACAGGGTTGCAAGATACGCAGTATTTT
CASSLETGLQDTQYF
>TRBV27|TRBJ2-7|TRBD1|few
TGTGCCAGCAGTTTAGACAGGGGTCCCTACGAGCAGTACTTC
CASSLDRGPYEQYF
>TRBV11-2|TRBJ1-4|.|many
TGTGCCAGCAGCTTTACGCAGGGAGATGAAAAACTGTTTTTT
CASSFTQGDEKLFF
>TRBV11-1|TRBJ1-1|.|.
TGTGCCAGCAGCCGGGACACAGGGATAAAAGCTTTCTTT
CASSRDTGIKAFF
>TRBV12-3/TRBV12-4|TRBJ2-7|TRBD1|once
TGTGCCAGCAGTTTTAGGACAGGGAGTTTGAAAATGTTGGGGGAGCAGTACTTC
CASSFRTGSLKMLGEQYF
>TRBV20-1|TRBJ1-4|TRBD1|.
TGCAGTGCAAGAGGGCAGGGGGGAACTAATGAAAAACTGTTTTTT
CSARGQGGTNEKLFF
>TRBV6-1|TRBJ1-1|.|few
TGTGCCAGCAGTGAAATATTGTTGAACACTGAAGCTTTCTTT
CASSEILLNTEAFF
>TRBV29-1|TRBJ2-5|TRBD2|.
TGCAGCGTAGCGGGAGCCCAAGAGACCCAGTACTTC
CSVAGAQETQYF
>TRBV27|TRBJ1-6|.|.
TGTGCCAGCAGTTTATCAAAGGGGATGGGTTCACCCCTCCACTTT
CASSLSKGMGSPLHF
>TRBV7-2|TRBJ2-3|.|few
TGTGCCAGCAGGCTAGCCGTTAGCACAGATACGCAGTATTTT
CASRLAVSTDTQYF
>TRBV20-1|TRBJ1-1|.|.
TGCAGTGCTCTGGCGGTGAACACTGAAGCTTTCTTT
CSALAVNTEAFF